This T cell receptor beta chain was captured in a study of regulatory T cells in long-lasting Graves disease. This clonotype was seen more than once but under ten times. Given a much more abundant clone one base away, this may be a read error. Construction of TCR beta libraries relied on iRepertoire HTBI primers and on Arm-PCR targeting CDR3 regions. TCRdb re-called the multiplex PCR reads through MiXCR, storing one row per CDR3 protein. The table includes around 500,000 distinct CDR3 sequences, around 16% detected once. Time point indicated: newly diagnosed GD, antithyroid drugs for less than 3 months. Preparation of the TCR library used RNA extracted from PBMCs. The trim removed 2 bases at V and 4 bases at J, leaving 4 bases unmatched. The germline V gene has CDR1 LGHDT and CDR2 YNNKEL (reference sequence). The CDR3 is 15 amino acids. Separately, the same data were catalogued under a study of T cells in Graves' hyperthyroidism and ophthalmopathy. That work states: Diagnosis rested on symptoms, serum thyroxine and TRAb, thyroid ultrasound, and orbital computed tomography. A set of HTBI primers served as the primers for a first-round RT-PCR of the TCR CDR3. Most thyroid-expanded clonotypes above 0.001 were also found in blood.

The sequencing here drew on peripheral blood mononuclear cells (PBMCs), taken at new diagnosis, from a patient treated with antithyroid drugs. This chain uses TRBV3-1 with TRBJ1-1, with 10 bases matching TRBD1. The receptor comes from a woman aged 35-65 years with Graves disease. In DNA form, the CDR3 reads TGTGCCAGCAGCCAACCGGACAGGGGGAGCACTGAAGCTTTCTTT. Protein sequence: CASSQPDRGSTEAFF.